This note documents a single T cell receptor (beta chain) sequence. The antigen is unknown. The library targeted TCRbeta and was prepared with unique molecular identifiers. Each CDR3 protein gets one entry after TCRdb re-called the PCR reads with MiXCR. Of 440,000 or so distinct CDR3 sequences listed, roughly two fifths are singletons. This sample stems from a study of T-cell reconstitution after alpha-beta-depleted transplantation in children. Study outcomes and limitations: Newly made T cells mostly supplied T-cell counts and diversity one year after transplant.

J lost 7 bases, V lost 4 bases, and 11 bases had no gene match. Germline-derived CDR1 and CDR2 are SGHRS and YFSETQ. This CDR3 is 16 amino acids long. The chain carries TRBV5-1 and TRBJ2-1; TRBD1 aligns across 10 bases. The TCR comes from a girl aged 2-10 years with aplastic anemia, due to receive a stem cell transplant. This specimen was PBMCs, taken before TCRalphabeta/CD19-depleted stem cell transplant. DNA of the CDR3: TGCGCCAGCAGCGACCGGGACAGGGGCCCGAGGAATGAGCAGTTCTTC. Protein product: CASSDRDRGPRNEQFF.